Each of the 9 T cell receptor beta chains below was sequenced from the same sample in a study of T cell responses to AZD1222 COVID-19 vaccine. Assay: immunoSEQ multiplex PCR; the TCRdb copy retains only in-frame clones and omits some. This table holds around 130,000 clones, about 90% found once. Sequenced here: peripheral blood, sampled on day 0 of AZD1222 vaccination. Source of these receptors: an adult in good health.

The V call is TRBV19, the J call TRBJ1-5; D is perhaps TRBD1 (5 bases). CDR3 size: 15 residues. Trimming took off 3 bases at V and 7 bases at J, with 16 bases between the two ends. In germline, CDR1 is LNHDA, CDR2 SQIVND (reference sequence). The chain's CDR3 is CASSIVGRGEQPQHF. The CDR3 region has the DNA TGTGCCAGTAGTATTGTCGGACGGGGGGAGCAGCCCCAGCATTTT.

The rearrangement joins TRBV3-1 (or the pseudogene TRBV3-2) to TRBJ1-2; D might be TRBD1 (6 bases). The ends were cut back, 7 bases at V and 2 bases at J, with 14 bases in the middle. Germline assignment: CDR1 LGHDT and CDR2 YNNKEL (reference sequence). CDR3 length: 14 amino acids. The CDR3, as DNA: TGTGCCAGCAAGTTGGGGGCGGTGAACTATGGCTACACCTTC. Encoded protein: CASKLGAVNYGYTF.

The DNA for the CDR3 is TGTGCCAGCAGCGTAACGTTTAGCACAGATACGCAGTATTTT. Its protein product is CASSVTFSTDTQYF. V is TRBV9 and J is TRBJ2-3; D not certain. The CDR3 has 14 residues. Germline V CDR1 and CDR2: SGDLS, YYNGEE. Trimming pared 1 base from V and 0 bases from J, leaving 6 bases between.

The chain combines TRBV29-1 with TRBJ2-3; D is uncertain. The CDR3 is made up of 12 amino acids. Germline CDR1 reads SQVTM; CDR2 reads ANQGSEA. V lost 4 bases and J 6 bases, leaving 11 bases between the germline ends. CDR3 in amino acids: CSVVQEYDTQYF. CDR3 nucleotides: TGCAGCGTTGTTCAAGAGTACGATACGCAGTATTTT.

CDR3 DNA: TGTGCCAGCAGCCCTACTTTGGAGGGTGACTATGGCTACACCTTC. This gives the protein CASSPTLEGDYGYTF. The rearrangement joins TRBV5-6 to TRBJ1-2; D remains unclear. The CDR3 loop spans 15 amino acids. V dropped 4 bases and J dropped 3 bases, with 16 bases sitting between them. Germline values: CDR1 SGHDT, CDR2 YYEEEE.

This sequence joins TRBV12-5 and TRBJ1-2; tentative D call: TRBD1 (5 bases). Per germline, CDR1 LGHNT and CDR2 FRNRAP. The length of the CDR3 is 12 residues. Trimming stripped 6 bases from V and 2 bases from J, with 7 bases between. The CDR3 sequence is CASGGENYGYTF. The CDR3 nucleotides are TGTGCTAGTGGAGGGGAAAACTATGGCTACACCTTC.

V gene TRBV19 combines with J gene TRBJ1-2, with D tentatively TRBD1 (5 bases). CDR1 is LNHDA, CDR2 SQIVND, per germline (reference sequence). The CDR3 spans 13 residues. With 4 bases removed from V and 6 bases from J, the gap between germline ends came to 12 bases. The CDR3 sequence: CASSTGIIDGYTF. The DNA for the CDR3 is TGTGCCAGTAGTACAGGGATAATTGATGGCTACACCTTC.

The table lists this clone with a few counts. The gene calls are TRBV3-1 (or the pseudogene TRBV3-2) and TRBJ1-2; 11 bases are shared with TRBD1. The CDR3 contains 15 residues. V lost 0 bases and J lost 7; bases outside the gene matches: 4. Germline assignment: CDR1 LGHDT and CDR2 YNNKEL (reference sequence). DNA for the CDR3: TGTGCCAGCAGCCAAGATCGGGGGACAGGGGGTGGCTACACCTTC. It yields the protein CASSQDRGTGGGYTF.

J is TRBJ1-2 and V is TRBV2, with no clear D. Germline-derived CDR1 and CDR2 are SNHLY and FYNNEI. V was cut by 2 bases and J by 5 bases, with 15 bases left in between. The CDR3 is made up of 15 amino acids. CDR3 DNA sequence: TGTGCCAGCAGTGAAATCCGGGCCCCCTCATATGGCTACACCTTC. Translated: CASSEIRAPSYGYTF. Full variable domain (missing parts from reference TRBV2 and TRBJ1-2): EPEVTQTPSHQVTQMGQEVILRCVPISNHLYFYWYRQILGQKVEFLVSFYNNEISEKSEIFDDQFSVERPDGSNFTLKIRSTKLEDSAMYFCASSEIRAPSYGYTFGSGTRLTVV.